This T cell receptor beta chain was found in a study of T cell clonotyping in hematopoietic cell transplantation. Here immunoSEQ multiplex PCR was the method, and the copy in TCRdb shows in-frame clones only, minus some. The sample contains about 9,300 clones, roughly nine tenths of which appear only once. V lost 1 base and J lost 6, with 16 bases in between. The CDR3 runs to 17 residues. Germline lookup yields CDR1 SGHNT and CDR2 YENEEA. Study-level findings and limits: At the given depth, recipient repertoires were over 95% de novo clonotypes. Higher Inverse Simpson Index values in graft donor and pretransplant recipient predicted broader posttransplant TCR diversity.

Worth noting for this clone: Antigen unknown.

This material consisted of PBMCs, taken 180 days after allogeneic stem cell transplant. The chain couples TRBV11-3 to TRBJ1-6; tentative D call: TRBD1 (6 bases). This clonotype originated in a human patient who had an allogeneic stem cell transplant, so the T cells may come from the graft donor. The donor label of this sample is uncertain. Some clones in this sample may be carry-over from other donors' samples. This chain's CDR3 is CASSLAEGGLGNSPLHF. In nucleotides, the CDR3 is TGTGCCAGCAGCTTAGCGGAGGGGGGTCTGGGTAATTCACCCCTCCACTTT.